This record covers a single T cell receptor beta chain. The antigen remains undetermined. TCRdb re-called the 5' RACE reads and shows each CDR3 protein once, DNA omitted. Its clone listing holds some 150,000 distinct CDR3 sequences. This specimen belongs to a study of monozygotic twins with inflammatory bowel disease. General study results and limits: Limited power may explain why concordant and discordant twins showed no difference in repertoire similarity.

Germline CDR1 reads SGHAT; CDR2 reads FQNNGV. There are 17 residues in the CDR3. Material: blood. This TCR came from a human donor with ulcerative colitis or Crohn's disease, or a healthy co-twin of an affected twin (not recorded which). This chain uses TRBV11-2 with TRBJ2-7; as DNA is missing, the TRBD2 call by TCRdb cannot be tested. Here the CDR3 reads CASSLGGPLAGPFEQYF.